This T cell receptor beta chain was obtained from a study of CD8+ T cells in alopecia areata (dated by TCRdb to the late 2010s). In terms of the full investigation: Treated patients were enrolled in an open-label pilot trial of oral tofacitinib, 5 to 10 mg twice daily, for moderate-to-severe alopecia areata. Biopsies were taken from tofacitinib-treated patients at baseline and again at 4 and 24 weeks into treatment, and several of those patients also had a later scalp biopsy. Tofacitinib was administered for 6 to 18 months, and 6 months of follow-up off drug were then conducted to assess delayed response and recurrence. RNA was extracted with the PAXgene miRNA kit for fixed scalp, the miRNeasy kit for PBMCs, and the RNeasy kit for mouse skin. Human TCRbeta sequencing covered scalp tissue and sorted CD4+ and CD8+ peripheral blood T cells from patchy and totalis/universalis alopecia areata patients and healthy controls. Scalp clonality was compared across normal scalp (n=4), patchy alopecia areata scalp (n=8), and alopecia totalis/universalis scalp (n=8). immunoSEQ multiplex PCR using 35 Vbeta forward primers and 13 Jbeta reverse primers was used to amplify TCRbeta CDR3 regions. In both human patients and the C3H/HeJ mouse model, the study applied high-throughput TCRbeta sequencing to look at T cell clonal expansion in alopecia areata.

Lesional scalp punch biopsies and peripheral blood were collected from alopecia areata patients. After PBMCs were isolated by density centrifugation and stained for CD3, CD4 and CD8, a FACSAria was used to sort CD4+ and CD8+ T cells. Library preparation employed the immunoSEQ multiplex PCR assay. To provide template for TCR sequencing, every sample had RNA extracted and reverse transcribed into cDNA. SuperScript III was used to make first-strand cDNA, primed with a 2:1 mix of oligo-dT and random hexamers. A synthetic immune receptor repertoire was used to assess amplification bias, and residual bias was removed computationally. In the source study's methods: Raw reads were preprocessed to remove errors, and CDR3 was defined according to IMGT conventions as the region from the conserved cysteine to phenylalanine. Clonality was computed by normalizing Shannon entropy by log2 of the number of productive unique TCRs and subtracting the result from 1. Scalp TCRbeta sequences were cross-referenced with sorted blood CD4 and CD8 repertoires so that the CD4 or CD8 identity of scalp clones could be inferred. Not all clones reach the TCRdb copy of this immuneACCESS table, which keeps in-frame sequences only. Checked studies attribute under half of the gap to unresolved V genes and leave the rest unexplained. That table gives V, J and clone size, and the DNA gave D and trimming. Recorded for this sample are about 97,000 clones; 41% of them occurred a single time. Roughly 1.3% of the sample is taken by the ten largest.

A remark on this clone: The specificity of this receptor is unknown. Base qualities are not recorded, but no much larger clone differs from it by a single base.

General study outcomes and caveats: Shared TCR sequences between patients were less evident than in mice, which may be partly attributable to HLA diversity in the patient population. Compared with normal scalp, lesional scalp, particularly in alopecia totalis/universalis, had higher clonality and more expanded CD8+ clones, which suggests antigenic drive. Scalp TCR repertoire analysis is complicated because resident alphabeta T cells in normal human skin are also sequenced, whereas mouse skin is dominated by gammadelta T cells.

The CDR3, cysteine through phenylalanine, is 16 amino acids long. Just CDR3 DNA is preserved here, 48 bases in frame from base 1. Sequences SGHRS (CDR1) and YFSETQ (CDR2) are obtained from the germline V gene. Trimming takes 2 bases from V and 4 bases from J, and the germline ends sit 18 bases apart. This receptor was obtained from a human donor with alopecia areata. Material for sequencing was CD4+ T cells sorted from blood. The sequence is built from TRBV5-1 and TRBJ2-5; a tentative D call is TRBD2 (6 bases match). The bases are TGCGCCAGCAGCTTCAACACCGCGGGACCGACAGAGACCCAGTACTTC. Its amino acids are CASSFNTAGPTETQYF.